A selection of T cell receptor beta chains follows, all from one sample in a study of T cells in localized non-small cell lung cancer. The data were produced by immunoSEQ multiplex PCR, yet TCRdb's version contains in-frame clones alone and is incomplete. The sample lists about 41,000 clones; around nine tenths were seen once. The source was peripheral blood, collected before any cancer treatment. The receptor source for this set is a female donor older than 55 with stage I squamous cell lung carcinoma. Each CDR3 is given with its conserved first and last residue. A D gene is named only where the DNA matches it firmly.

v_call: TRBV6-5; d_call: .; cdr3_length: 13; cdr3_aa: CASTRGLAYEQYF
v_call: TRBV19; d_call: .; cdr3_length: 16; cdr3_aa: CASSITSRQTNQPQHF
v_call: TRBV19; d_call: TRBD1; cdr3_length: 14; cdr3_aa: CASSIGTGVSEQYF
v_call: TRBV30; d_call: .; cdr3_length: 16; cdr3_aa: CAWRRAGLPATNEQFF
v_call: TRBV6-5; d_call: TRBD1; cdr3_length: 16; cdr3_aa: CASSYSKNRGIAEAFF
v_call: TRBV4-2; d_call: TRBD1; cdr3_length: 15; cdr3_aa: CASSHPGTGDNEQFF
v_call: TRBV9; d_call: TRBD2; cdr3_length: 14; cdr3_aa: CASTPGLAEETQYF
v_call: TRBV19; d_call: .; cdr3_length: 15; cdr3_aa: CASSGSGTTNEKLFF
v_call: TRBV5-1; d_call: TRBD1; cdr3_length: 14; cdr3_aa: CASTLGGSSYEQYF
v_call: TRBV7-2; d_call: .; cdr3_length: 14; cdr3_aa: CASSLSWRADTQYF
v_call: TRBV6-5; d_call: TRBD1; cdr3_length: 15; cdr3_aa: CASSPTGAHPDGYTF
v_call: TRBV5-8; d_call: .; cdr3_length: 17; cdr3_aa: CASSSGRLGRMNTEAFF
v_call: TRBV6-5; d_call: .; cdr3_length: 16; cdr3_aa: CASSYSYSGQANVLTF
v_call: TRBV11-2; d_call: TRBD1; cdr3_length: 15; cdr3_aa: CASSSRGLEWNEQFF
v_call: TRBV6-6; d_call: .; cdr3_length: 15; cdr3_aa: CASSSPQGYKNEQFF
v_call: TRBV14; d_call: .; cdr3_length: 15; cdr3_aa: CASSPGYAAREKLFF
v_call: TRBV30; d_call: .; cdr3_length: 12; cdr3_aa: CAWAYLNYGYTF
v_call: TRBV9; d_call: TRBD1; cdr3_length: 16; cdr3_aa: CASSAHTGELGDEQFF
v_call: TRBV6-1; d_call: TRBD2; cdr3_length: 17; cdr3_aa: CASSERGGRSSYNEQFF
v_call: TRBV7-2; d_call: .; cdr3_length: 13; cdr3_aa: CASSRQQGNTIYF
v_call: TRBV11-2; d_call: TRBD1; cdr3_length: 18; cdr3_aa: CASSLGSVGTVRGNTIYF
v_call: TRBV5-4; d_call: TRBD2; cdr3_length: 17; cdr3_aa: CASTGASGSIDTGELFF
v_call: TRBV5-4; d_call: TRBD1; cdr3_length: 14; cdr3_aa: CASSMRGGRETQYF
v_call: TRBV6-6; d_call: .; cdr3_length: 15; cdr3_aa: CASSYRRQEQETQYF
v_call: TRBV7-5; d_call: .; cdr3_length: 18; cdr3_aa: CVRSFSAWTSPSIYEQYF
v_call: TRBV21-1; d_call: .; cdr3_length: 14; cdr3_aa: CASSRGGNNSPLHF
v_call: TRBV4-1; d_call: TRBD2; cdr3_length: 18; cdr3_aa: CASSQGMYFGRAGETQYF
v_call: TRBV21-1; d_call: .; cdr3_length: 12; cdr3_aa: CASSKSQDEQYF
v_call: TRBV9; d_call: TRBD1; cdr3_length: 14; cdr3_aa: CASSVGDRNYEQYF
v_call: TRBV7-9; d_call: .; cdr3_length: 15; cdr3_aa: CASSQVLSSGNTIYF
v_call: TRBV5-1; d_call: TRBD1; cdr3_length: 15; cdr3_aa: CASSLSPGGGTEAFF
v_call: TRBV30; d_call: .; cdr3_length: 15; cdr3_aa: CAWRQGFSAKNIQYF
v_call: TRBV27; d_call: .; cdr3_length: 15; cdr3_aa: CASSLRAKNTGELFF
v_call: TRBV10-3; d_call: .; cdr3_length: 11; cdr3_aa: CAIAGNYGYTF
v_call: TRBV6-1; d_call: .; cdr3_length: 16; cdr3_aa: CASSALIGASTDTQYF
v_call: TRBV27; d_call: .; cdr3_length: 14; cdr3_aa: CASSLQGSNQPQHF
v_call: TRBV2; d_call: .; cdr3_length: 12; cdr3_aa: CASRGGRVEQYF
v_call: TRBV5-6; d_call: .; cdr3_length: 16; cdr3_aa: CASSTVGGGPQETQYF
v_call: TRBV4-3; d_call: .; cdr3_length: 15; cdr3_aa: CASNLGPGEQDTQYF
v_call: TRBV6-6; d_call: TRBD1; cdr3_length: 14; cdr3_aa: CASSETGHGTEAFF
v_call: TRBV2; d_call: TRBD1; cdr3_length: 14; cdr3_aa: CASSGDRRSYEQYF